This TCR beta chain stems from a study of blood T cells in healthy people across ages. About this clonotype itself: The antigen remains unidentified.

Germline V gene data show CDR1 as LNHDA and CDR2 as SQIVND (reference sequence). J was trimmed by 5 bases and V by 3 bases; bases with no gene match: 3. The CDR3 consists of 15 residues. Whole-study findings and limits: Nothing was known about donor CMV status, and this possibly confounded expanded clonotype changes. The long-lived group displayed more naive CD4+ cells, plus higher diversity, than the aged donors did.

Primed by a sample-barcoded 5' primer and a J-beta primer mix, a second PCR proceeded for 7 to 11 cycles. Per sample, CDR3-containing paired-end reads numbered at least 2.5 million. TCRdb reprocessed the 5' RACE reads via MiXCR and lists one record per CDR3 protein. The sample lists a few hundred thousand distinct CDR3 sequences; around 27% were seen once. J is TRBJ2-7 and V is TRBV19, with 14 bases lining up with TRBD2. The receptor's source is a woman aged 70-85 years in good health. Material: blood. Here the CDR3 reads CASSIRTSGRNEQYF. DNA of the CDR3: TGTGCCAGTAGTATTCGGACTAGCGGGAGGAACGAGCAGTACTTC.